The text below deals with one T cell receptor (beta chain). This clone was found a few times. What antigen it recognizes has not been identified. It has no much larger one-base neighbor in the sample; base qualities were not kept. Libraries were prepared through the immunoSEQ multiplex PCR assay. For TCR sequencing, RNA was extracted from every sample and reverse transcribed into cDNA to serve as template. First-strand cDNA was synthesized using SuperScript III with a 2:1 mix of oligo-dT and random hexamers. A synthetic immune receptor repertoire was used to measure amplification bias, and any remaining bias was corrected computationally. In the paper's pipeline: Raw reads were preprocessed for error removal, and CDR3 was defined according to IMGT conventions as running from the conserved cysteine to phenylalanine. Clonality was computed by normalizing Shannon entropy by log2 of the number of productive unique TCRs and subtracting the result from 1. Whether each scalp clone was CD4 or CD8 was inferred by checking scalp TCRbeta sequences against the CD4 and CD8 repertoires from sorted blood. The table comes from immuneACCESS by way of TCRdb, which keeps in-frame sequences with V and J called. Part of the clones is missing from these tables; in studies checked, under half for an unresolved V gene and the rest for unknown reasons. That table supplies the V and J calls and clone size; D and trimming were determined from the DNA. The sample yields around 150,000 clones; around 59% were counted once. Of the sample, around 14% falls within the top ten clones.

This specimen's time point label, per the study, means: 24 weeks on oral tofacitinib. In light of the paper, this sample's treatment or condition label describes: oral pan-JAK inhibitor, 5-10 mg twice daily. Lesional scalp punch biopsies and peripheral blood were obtained from alopecia areata patients. PBMCs were isolated by density centrifugation and stained for CD3, CD4 and CD8, and CD4+ and CD8+ T cells were sorted on a FACSAria. The CDR3 has 13 amino acids, counting the end cysteine and phenylalanine. Solely the CDR3 DNA is kept, with 39 bases framed from the first base. Compared with germline, V lacks 7 bases and J lacks 1 base; bases without a gene match: 6. The germline V gene yields SQVTM for CDR1 and ANQGSEA for CDR2. The source of the sample is a study of CD8+ T cells in alopecia areata listed by TCRdb under 2018. Regarding the study in general: The treated patients, all with moderate-to-severe alopecia areata, were enrolled in an open-label pilot trial of oral tofacitinib given at 5 to 10 mg twice daily. Biopsies were taken from tofacitinib-treated patients at baseline and again at 4 and 24 weeks into treatment, and several of those patients also had a later scalp biopsy. Patients stayed on tofacitinib for 6 to 18 months and then had 6 months of follow-up off drug so that delayed response and recurrence could be assessed. Scalp clonality was compared among normal scalp (n=4), patchy alopecia areata scalp (n=8), and alopecia totalis/universalis scalp (n=8). In both human patients and the C3H/HeJ mouse model, the study applied high-throughput TCRbeta sequencing to look at T cell clonal expansion in alopecia areata. RNA was obtained with the PAXgene miRNA kit for fixed scalp, the miRNeasy kit for PBMCs, and the RNeasy kit for mouse skin. Scalp tissue and sorted CD4+ and CD8+ peripheral blood T cells from patchy and totalis/universalis alopecia areata patients and from healthy controls were covered by human TCRbeta sequencing. The SALT score, which quantifies the percentage of affected scalp surface area, was used to measure disease severity in treated patients. immunoSEQ multiplex PCR using 35 Vbeta forward primers and 13 Jbeta reverse primers was used to amplify TCRbeta CDR3 regions. Overall study results and their limits: Shared TCR sequences between patients were less evident than in mice, which may be partly attributable to HLA diversity in the patient population. The treated cohort was small, with a single nonresponder, so links between baseline CD8+ expansion and response need larger studies. During tofacitinib treatment, many expanded lesional clones stuck around in both scalp and blood, and this persistence may partly explain why relapse happens after treatment is stopped. Unlike mouse skin, where gammadelta T cells dominate, normal human skin contains resident alphabeta T cells that get sequenced too, which complicates analysis of the scalp TCR repertoire. Compared with normal scalp, lesional scalp had higher clonality and more expanded CD8+ clones, particularly in alopecia totalis/universalis, a pattern that suggests antigenic drive. Tofacitinib significantly decreased scalp clonality and the number of expanded CD8+ clones among the top 100 scalp clones.

Here the chain combines TRBV29-1 and TRBJ2-5, with 7 bases in between that match TRBD1. The source was CD4+ T cells sorted from blood, collected at week 24, from a patient treated with tofacitinib. The TCR comes from a human donor with alopecia areata. Read as DNA, the sequence is TGCAGCGCCTTCCGACAGGGCCAAGAGACCCAGTACTTC. The resulting protein is CSAFRQGQETQYF. Full variable domain (CDR3 extended with the reference TRBV29-1 and TRBJ2-5 proteins): SAVISQKPSRDICQRGTSLTIQCQVDSQVTMMFWYRQQPGQSLTLIATANQGSEATYESGFVIDKFPISRPNLTFSTLTVSNMSPEDSSIYLCSAFRQGQETQYFGPGTRLLVL.